These T cell receptor beta chains were read from a single sample in a study of cytomegalovirus exposure and HLA in healthy donors. Sequenced by immunoSEQ multiplex PCR; TCRdb stores in-frame clones only, minus some. The sample records 100,000 or so clones, around three quarters being singletons. Sequenced sample: PBMCs. The receptor set was obtained from a man aged 40-55 years in good health and CMV-seropositive. Both conserved end residues are part of each CDR3. D genes are given only for firm matches. Clone size is given for some rows only: seen once, a few or many times, or a class if the clone is expanded.

TRBV2	14	TRBD1	TRBJ1-1	-	CASSRDRGPTEAFF	TGTGCCAGCAGTCGGGACAGGGGGCCCACTGAAGCTTTCTTT
TRBV5-1	15	-	TRBJ2-5	-	CASSLVGEVRETQYF	TGCGCCAGCAGCTTGGTAGGAGAGGTTAGGGAGACCCAGTACTTC
TRBV11-2	13	-	TRBJ2-1	-	CASSLDPPGEQFF	TGTGCCAGCAGCTTAGATCCTCCGGGTGAGCAGTTCTTC
TRBV9	16	-	TRBJ1-1	-	CASSVGPLAGNTEAFF	TGTGCCAGCAGCGTAGGCCCTTTAGCTGGGAACACTGAAGCTTTCTTT
TRBV19	15	-	TRBJ1-1	-	CASSLGPLMNTEAFF	TGTGCCAGTAGTTTGGGGCCACTCATGAACACTGAAGCTTTCTTT
TRBV13	15	TRBD2	TRBJ2-2	-	CASSPGLANTGELFF	TGTGCCAGCAGCCCGGGACTAGCGAACACCGGGGAGCTGTTTTTT
TRBV28	13	-	TRBJ2-7	-	CASIGDIGTPQYF	TGTGCCAGCATTGGGGACATAGGTACCCCGCAGTACTTC
TRBV29-1	14	TRBD1	TRBJ1-2	-	CSVRDRGGDYGYTF	TGCAGCGTGAGGGACAGGGGGGGCGACTATGGCTACACCTTC
TRBV6-1	14	-	TRBJ1-5	-	CASSEVHGNQPQHF	TGTGCCAGCAGTGAAGTACATGGCAATCAGCCCCAGCATTTT
TRBV29-1	15	-	TRBJ1-6	-	CSVTTGSSYNSPLHF	TGCAGCGTTACCACAGGGAGCTCCTATAATTCACCCCTCCACTTT
TRBV29-1	12	TRBD1	TRBJ1-2	-	CSVVGTGVGYTF	TGCAGCGTCGTCGGGACAGGGGTAGGCTACACCTTC
TRBV6-5	15	TRBD2	TRBJ2-7	-	CASSWEASGGEEQYF	TGTGCCAGCAGTTGGGAGGCTAGCGGGGGGGAAGAGCAGTACTTC
TRBV7-2	15	-	TRBJ2-2	-	CASSLQGQYTGELFF	TGTGCCAGCAGCTTACAGGGGCAGTACACCGGGGAGCTGTTTTTT
TRBV7-8	14	-	TRBJ1-4	-	CASSFVATNEKLFF	TGTGCCAGCAGCTTCGTTGCAACTAATGAAAAACTGTTTTTT
TRBV18	13	TRBD1	TRBJ1-5	-	CASSPGQGQPQHF	TGTGCCAGCTCACCGGGACAGGGCCAGCCCCAGCATTTT
TRBV7-2	15	TRBD1	TRBJ1-6	-	CASSPSGQGRSPLHF	TGTGCCAGCAGCCCCTCGGGACAGGGGAGATCACCCCTCCACTTT
TRBV27	13	-	TRBJ1-5	-	CASSLRVAQPQHF	TGTGCCAGCAGTTTACGGGTCGCTCAGCCCCAGCATTTT
TRBV2	17	-	TRBJ1-2	-	CASSGAGGRERVDGYTF	TGTGCCAGCAGTGGAGCCGGGGGGCGCGAAAGGGTTGATGGCTACACCTTC
TRBV6-4	16	TRBD2	TRBJ2-1	-	CASSASRGGSYNEQFF	TGTGCCAGCAGTGCGTCGCGGGGGGGATCCTACAATGAGCAGTTCTTC
TRBV11-2	17	TRBD1	TRBJ1-1	-	CASSLESAGGKNTEAFF	TGTGCCAGCAGCTTAGAATCGGCAGGGGGCAAGAACACTGAAGCTTTCTTT
TRBV27	17	-	TRBJ1-6	-	CASSLRSGQGNNSPLHF	TGTGCCAGCAGTTTAAGATCAGGCCAGGGAAATAATTCACCCCTCCACTTT
TRBV5-5	14	-	TRBJ2-3	once	CASSSSGVEDTQYF	TGTGCCAGCAGCTCCTCGGGAGTAGAGGATACGCAGTATTTT
TRBV4-1	15	-	TRBJ1-2	-	CASSQEPQSNYGYTF	TGCGCCAGCAGCCAGGAACCACAGAGCAACTATGGCTACACCTTC
TRBV6-5	12	TRBD1	TRBJ2-3	-	CASSTGQGTQYF	TGTGCCAGCAGTACGGGACAGGGAACGCAGTATTTT
TRBV7-9	16	TRBD1	TRBJ2-5	-	CSSSPLGGSYMETQYF	TGTTCCAGCAGCCCCCTAGGGGGCAGCTATATGGAGACCCAGTACTTC
TRBV19	16	-	TRBJ2-3	-	CASSIGGQGSTDTQYF	TGTGCCAGTAGTATAGGAGGCCAGGGTAGCACAGATACGCAGTATTTT
TRBV4-1	15	-	TRBJ1-1	-	CASTRGTAVGTEAFF	TGCGCCAGCACGCGGGGGACGGCTGTCGGCACTGAAGCTTTCTTT